The rows below give T cell receptor beta chains drawn from one sample of a study of blood T cell repertoires in COVID-19. Here immunoSEQ multiplex PCR was the method, and the copy in TCRdb shows in-frame clones only, minus some. The sample shows 100,000 or so clones, roughly nine tenths of them seen only once. Sequencing input: peripheral blood. These receptors were obtained from a man aged 55 to 70 with acute or convalescent COVID-19. Both conserved end residues are part of each CDR3. The order of the fields is V gene, clone size, J gene, D gene, CDR3 protein, CDR3 DNA. D genes are given only for firm matches. Expanded clones are given a class, and other clones once, few, many or no size at all.

>TRBV5-6|NA|TRBJ1-5|NA
CASIWGLNQPQHF
TGTGCCAGCATTTGGGGCCTCAATCAGCCCCAGCATTTT
>TRBV6-5|few|TRBJ1-1|TRBD1
CASTRRGGLTEAFF
TGTGCCAGCACTAGAAGAGGGGGCCTCACTGAAGCTTTCTTT
>TRBV5-1|NA|TRBJ1-1|NA
CASSWRQGGNTEAFF
TGCGCCAGCAGCTGGAGGCAGGGAGGAAACACTGAAGCTTTCTTT
>TRBV6-6|NA|TRBJ2-7|NA
CATRSTAYEQYF
TGTGCCACCCGCTCAACGGCCTACGAGCAGTACTTC
>TRBV24-1|NA|TRBJ1-1|TRBD1
CATSELRDRVVGTEAFF
TGTGCCACCAGTGAACTCCGGGACAGGGTGGTTGGGACTGAAGCTTTCTTT
>TRBV3-1/TRBV3-2|NA|TRBJ1-6|TRBD1
CASSQEAQGANSPLHF
TGTGCCAGCAGCCAAGAAGCCCAGGGGGCCAATTCACCCCTCCACTTT
>TRBV3-1/TRBV3-2|NA|TRBJ1-3|NA
CASSQGYSGNTIYF
TGTGCCAGCAGCCAGGGCTACTCTGGAAACACCATATATTTT
>TRBV7-9|NA|TRBJ1-3|TRBD1
CASSDQGQGSGNTIYF
TGTGCCAGCAGCGACCAGGGACAGGGGAGTGGAAACACCATATATTTT
>TRBV3-1/TRBV3-2|NA|TRBJ2-5|NA
CASSQGSQETQYF
TGTGCCAGCAGCCAGGGCAGTCAAGAGACCCAGTACTTC
>TRBV5-5|NA|TRBJ1-1|TRBD1
CASSLRQGATVVTEAFF
TGTGCCAGCAGCTTGCGACAGGGCGCGACCGTGGTCACTGAAGCTTTCTTT
>TRBV3-1/TRBV3-2|NA|TRBJ1-2|NA
CASSQTGRDYGYTF
TGTGCCAGCAGCCAAACAGGGAGGGACTATGGCTACACCTTC
>TRBV27|NA|TRBJ1-1|TRBD1
CASSSSGTVEAFF
TGTGCCAGCAGTTCAAGTGGGACAGTTGAAGCTTTCTTT
>TRBV15|NA|TRBJ2-3|TRBD1
CATSQSTTGTGVFYTQYF
TGTGCCACCAGCCAAAGTACAACCGGGACAGGGGTATTCTATACGCAGTATTTT
>TRBV30|NA|TRBJ2-2|NA
CAWSVSVAGELFF
TGTGCCTGGAGTGTATCGGTCGCCGGGGAGCTGTTTTTT
>TRBV15|NA|TRBJ1-5|TRBD1
CATSSDGQGNQPQHF
TGTGCCACCAGCAGTGATGGACAGGGGAATCAGCCCCAGCATTTT
>TRBV6-2/TRBV6-3|NA|TRBJ2-1|NA
CASSPRYNEQFF
TGTGCCAGCAGTCCCCGTTACAATGAGCAGTTCTTC
>TRBV10-3|few|TRBJ2-2|NA
CAITSGSNTGELFF
TGTGCCATAACCAGCGGTTCTAACACCGGGGAGCTGTTTTTT
>TRBV13|NA|TRBJ1-6|TRBD1
CASSSRDRTSPLHF
TGTGCCAGCAGCTCTCGGGACAGAACTTCACCCCTCCACTTT
>TRBV6-6|NA|TRBJ1-3|TRBD1
CASRPDRAPGNTIYF
TGTGCCAGCAGACCCGACAGGGCCCCTGGAAACACCATATATTTT
>TRBV4-1|once|TRBJ2-2|TRBD2
CASSQASGYTGELFF
TGCGCCAGCAGCCAGGCTAGCGGATACACCGGGGAGCTGTTTTTT
>TRBV3-1/TRBV3-2|once|TRBJ1-5|NA
CASSQDLNQPQHF
TGTGCCAGCAGCCAAGATCTGAATCAGCCCCAGCATTTT
>TRBV2|NA|TRBJ2-7|NA
CASSEALTNFFYEQYF
TGTGCCAGCAGTGAAGCGCTGACTAACTTTTTCTACGAGCAGTACTTC
>TRBV27|NA|TRBJ1-6|TRBD1
CASSSGQGGFSPLHF
TGTGCCAGCAGCTCCGGACAGGGGGGATTTTCACCCCTCCACTTT
>TRBV5-1|NA|TRBJ2-3|TRBD2
CASSPRLAGVGTDTQYF
TGCGCCAGCAGCCCACGACTAGCGGGAGTCGGCACAGATACGCAGTATTTT
>TRBV6-5|NA|TRBJ2-3|NA
CASSYSGSSTDTQYF
TGTGCCAGCAGTTACTCGGGCAGTAGCACAGATACGCAGTATTTT
>TRBV5-4|NA|TRBJ2-5|NA
CASSSGQWETQYF
TGTGCCAGCAGCTCCGGACAGTGGGAGACCCAGTACTTC
>TRBV28|NA|TRBJ2-1|NA
CASSPSGEKYNEQFF
TGTGCCAGCAGTCCGTCAGGGGAAAAATACAATGAGCAGTTCTTC
>TRBV5-1|NA|TRBJ1-4|NA
CASSPTPGGLNEKLFF
TGCGCCAGCAGCCCGACCCCCGGGGGACTTAATGAAAAACTGTTTTTT
>TRBV7-9|once|TRBJ1-2|NA
CASSPLAANYGYTF
TGTGCCAGCAGCCCCCTGGCAGCGAACTATGGCTACACCTTC
>TRBV2|NA|TRBJ2-2|TRBD1
CASSDPDRAGTGELFF
TGTGCCAGCAGTGACCCAGACAGGGCGGGTACCGGGGAGCTGTTTTTT
>TRBV3-1/TRBV3-2|NA|TRBJ1-4|NA
CASSQGAGNEKLFF
TGTGCCAGCAGCCAAGGGGCCGGTAATGAAAAACTGTTTTTT
>TRBV19|once|TRBJ1-1|NA
CASSMLFREAFF
TGTGCCAGTAGTATGTTATTTCGTGAAGCTTTCTTT
>TRBV6-5|NA|TRBJ2-3|TRBD2
CATTELADITDTQYF
TGTGCCACAACCGAACTAGCGGATATCACAGATACGCAGTATTTT
>TRBV10-3|NA|TRBJ2-2|TRBD1
CAISATGVNAGELFF
TGTGCCATCAGCGCAACAGGGGTAAACGCCGGGGAGCTGTTTTTT
>TRBV28|NA|TRBJ2-7|TRBD1
CASSFTGGRYEQYF
TGTGCCAGCAGTTTCACAGGGGGAAGATACGAGCAGTACTTC
>TRBV19|NA|TRBJ1-5|NA
CASSIPFAGRDQPQHF
TGTGCCAGTAGTATCCCCTTTGCAGGGAGGGATCAGCCCCAGCATTTT
>TRBV5-1|NA|TRBJ1-5|NA
CASSLTGNQPQHF
TGCGCCAGCAGCTTGACAGGGAATCAGCCCCAGCATTTT
>TRBV30|NA|TRBJ2-1|NA
CAWSVSYNEQFF
TGTGCCTGGAGTGTCAGCTACAATGAGCAGTTCTTC